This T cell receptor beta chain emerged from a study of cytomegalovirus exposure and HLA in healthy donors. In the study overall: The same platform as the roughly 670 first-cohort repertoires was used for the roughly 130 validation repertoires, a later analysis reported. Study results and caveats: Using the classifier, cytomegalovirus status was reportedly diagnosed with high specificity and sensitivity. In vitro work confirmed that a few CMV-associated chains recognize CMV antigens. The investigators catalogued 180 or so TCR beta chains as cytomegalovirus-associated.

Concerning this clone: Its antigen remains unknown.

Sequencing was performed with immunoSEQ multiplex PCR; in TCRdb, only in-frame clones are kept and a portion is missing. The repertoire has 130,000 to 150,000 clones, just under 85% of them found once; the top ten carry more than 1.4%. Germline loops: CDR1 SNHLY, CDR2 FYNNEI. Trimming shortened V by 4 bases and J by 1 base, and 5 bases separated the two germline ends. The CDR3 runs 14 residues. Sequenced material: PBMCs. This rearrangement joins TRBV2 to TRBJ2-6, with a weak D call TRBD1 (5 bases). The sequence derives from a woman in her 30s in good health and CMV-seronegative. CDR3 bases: TGTGCCAGCAGTGGACAGTCTGGGGCCAACGTCCTGACTTTC. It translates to CASSGQSGANVLTF.